This T cell receptor beta chain came from a study of human T cells and chemical hapten exposure. The time point: patch test 2, 6 weeks after DPC sensitization. Treatment here: therapeutic diphenylcyclopropenone sensitization with weekly scalp DPC. Donors were 18 to 70-year-old alopecia patients suitable for DPC. Ten or more counts support this clonotype. The antigen remains undetermined. The study, taken as a whole, reports: The formation of large CDR3 similarity clusters by expanded TCRs significantly exceeded that of controls. Expanded TCR counts at PT1 were positively correlated with the patch test score.

The CDR3 totals 13 residues. Deletions cut 0 bases from V and 4 bases from J, with 6 bases between. The germline V gene encodes CDR1 MGHRA and CDR2 YSYEKL. TCRdb reprocessed the RACE reads with MiXCR, giving one entry per CDR3 protein. The sample shows about 41,000 distinct CDR3 sequences, around 3.2% of them seen only once. The chain joins TRBV4-1 to TRBJ1-2, with D maybe TRBD1 (5 bases). This clonotype was sampled from a man between 40 and 49 years old with alopecia areata. Some clones in this sample may be carry-over from other donors' samples. The material sequenced was whole blood, taken in connection with sensitization to the hapten diphenylcyclopropenone (DPC). CDR3 sequence reads: CASSQEGTYGYTF. Written as DNA, the CDR3 is TGCGCCAGCAGCCAAGAGGGGACCTATGGCTACACCTTC.